A selection of T cell receptor beta chains follows, all from one sample in a study of blood T cell repertoires in COVID-19. TCRdb keeps only in-frame clones here, not all; method: immunoSEQ multiplex PCR. The sample holds 350,000 to 400,000 clones, approximately 88% seen once. The specimen sequenced was PBMCs or T cells enriched from blood (not recorded which). The receptors were sampled from a woman in her twenties or thirties with acute COVID-19. Each CDR3 is given with its conserved first and last residue. Each record gives: D gene, V gene, J gene, CDR3 length, clone size, CDR3 protein, CDR3 DNA. A D gene is named only where the DNA matches it firmly. The listing skips clone size in some rows; elsewhere it reads once, few, many or a size class.

.	TRBV4-2	TRBJ2-7	17	.	CASSQVSGGVPPYEQYF	TGTGCCAGCAGCCAAGTTAGCGGCGGCGTACCCCCCTACGAGCAGTACTTC
TRBD1	TRBV25-1	TRBJ1-3	15	.	CASSELGTAGNTIYF	TGTGCCAGCAGTGAACTTGGGACAGCTGGAAACACCATATATTTT
TRBD1	TRBV6-5	TRBJ2-2	15	few	CASSRQGAGTGELFF	TGTGCCAGCAGTCGCCAGGGGGCGGGCACCGGGGAGCTGTTTTTT
.	TRBV18	TRBJ1-1	15	.	CASSPPQARVTEAFF	TGTGCCAGCTCACCACCGCAGGCCAGGGTCACTGAAGCTTTCTTT
.	TRBV2	TRBJ2-7	14	.	CASSEAAGSYEQYF	TGTGCCAGCAGTGAAGCGGCGGGTTCATACGAGCAGTACTTC
TRBD1	TRBV28	TRBJ1-5	16	.	CASRYRGPHSNQPQHF	TGTGCCAGCAGGTACAGGGGCCCTCATAGCAATCAGCCCCAGCATTTT
.	TRBV27	TRBJ2-5	14	.	CASSLRGGQETQYF	TGTGCCAGCAGTTTACGGGGTGGCCAAGAGACCCAGTACTTC
TRBD1	TRBV28	TRBJ2-5	14	.	CASEPGQGAETQYF	TGTGCCAGCGAACCGGGACAGGGGGCAGAGACCCAGTACTTC
TRBD2	TRBV5-1	TRBJ2-1	15	once	CASSFAGGRDNEQFF	TGCGCCAGCAGCTTTGCGGGGGGGCGGGACAATGAGCAGTTCTTC
.	TRBV28	TRBJ1-5	14	.	CASKSGTTNQPQHF	TGTGCCAGCAAAAGTGGAACTACCAATCAGCCCCAGCATTTT
TRBD1	TRBV27	TRBJ2-7	16	.	CASSRHRDSFPYEQYF	TGTGCCAGCAGCCGGCACCGGGACAGCTTTCCCTACGAGCAGTACTTC
TRBD1	TRBV10-3	TRBJ2-1	13	.	CATTRDRDGEQFF	TGTGCCACCACCCGGGACAGGGACGGTGAGCAGTTCTTC
.	TRBV18	TRBJ2-7	15	once	CASSPMMTASYEQYF	TGTGCCAGCTCACCTATGATGACAGCCTCCTACGAGCAGTACTTC
TRBD1	TRBV3-1/TRBV3-2	TRBJ1-1	16	.	CASSPGTGAPNTEAFF	TGTGCCAGCAGCCCCGGGACAGGGGCCCCAAACACTGAAGCTTTCTTT
.	TRBV6-5	TRBJ1-5	13	once	CASSSGGTQPQHF	TGTGCCAGCAGTTCCGGGGGTACCCAGCCCCAGCATTTT
TRBD2	TRBV10-2	TRBJ2-7	13	.	CASSESSGDEQYF	TGCGCCAGCAGTGAGTCTAGCGGGGACGAGCAGTACTTC
TRBD1	TRBV3-1/TRBV3-2	TRBJ1-2	15	.	CASSTPAGGGYGYTF	TGTGCCAGCAGCACCCCGGCAGGGGGAGGCTATGGCTACACCTTC
.	TRBV30	TRBJ1-5	13	once	CAWSGGLSQPQHF	TGTGCCTGGAGTGGCGGGCTTTCGCAGCCCCAGCATTTT
.	TRBV6-1	TRBJ2-7	15	.	CASSDEGLGSYEQYF	TGTGCCAGCAGTGATGAGGGATTAGGGTCCTACGAGCAGTACTTC
TRBD1	TRBV14	TRBJ2-7	16	.	CASSHNPRDRRYEQYF	TGTGCCAGCAGCCACAACCCCCGGGACAGGCGGTACGAGCAGTACTTC
.	TRBV6-5	TRBJ1-3	15	.	CASSLVQGTGNTIYF	TGTGCCAGCAGTCTAGTACAGGGTACCGGAAACACCATATATTTT
TRBD2	TRBV7-2	TRBJ2-5	16	.	CASSPRSGTSGETQYF	TGTGCCAGCAGCCCCCGTTCCGGGACTAGCGGGGAGACCCAGTACTTC
TRBD1	TRBV5-6	TRBJ1-5	15	.	CASSLGTGVVQPQHF	TGTGCCAGCAGCTTGGGCACAGGGGTCGTTCAGCCCCAGCATTTT
TRBD1	TRBV27	TRBJ1-6	15	.	CASSFMGQGNSPLHF	TGTGCCAGCAGTTTTATGGGACAGGGGAATTCACCCCTCCACTTT
TRBD2	TRBV9	TRBJ2-1	17	.	CASSVGSGGPDGNEQFF	TGTGCCAGCAGCGTAGGGAGCGGGGGGCCCGATGGCAATGAGCAGTTCTTC
.	TRBV6-5	TRBJ2-7	12	.	CAGLGPAYEQYF	TGTGCCGGTCTGGGGCCTGCCTACGAGCAGTACTTC
.	TRBV7-9	TRBJ1-1	13	.	CASSLEEGTEAFF	TGTGCCAGCAGCTTAGAGGAGGGCACTGAAGCTTTCTTT
TRBD1	TRBV18	TRBJ2-2	15	.	CASLPTGTNTGELFF	TGTGCCAGTTTACCGACAGGGACGAACACCGGGGAGCTGTTTTTT
TRBD1	TRBV2	TRBJ1-2	15	.	CASSSEGQGNYGYTF	TGTGCCAGCAGTTCCGAAGGACAGGGGAACTATGGCTACACCTTC
.	TRBV10-3	TRBJ1-1	11	.	CAISAGAEAFF	TGTGCCATCAGTGCGGGGGCTGAAGCTTTCTTT